The text below deals with one TCR beta chain. The antigen this receptor binds is unknown. Within one base of it there is no much larger clone, and no base qualities were kept. Only healthy Caucasian donors were included. The twin cohort comprised three pairs of female monozygotic twins, all aged roughly 18 to 29 years. CD4+ and CD8+ T cell populations were isolated with positive isolation kits from Invitrogen. This entry is derived from a study of identical twins (dated by TCRdb to 2016 to 2017). Background on the whole study: TCR alpha and beta repertoires from monozygotic twins, unrelated adults of various ages and cord blood were deep-sequenced to test whether fetal clonotypes persist. Replicate twin experiments were performed at different times using different library preparation protocols to rule out contamination. What the work shows at the level of the full study, not this receptor alone: Out-of-frame TCR alpha sharing in monozygotic twins was systematically underestimated by recombination models, whereas sharing between unrelated individuals was in agreement with the recombination models. Because the same donors could not be followed over many years, the conclusions depended on cross-sectional statistical analysis. In beta out-of-frame sequences, excess twin sharing was weaker, because having fewer shared sequences lowered the signal-to-noise ratio. Out-of-frame TCR alpha sequences shared between twins showed an excess of low generation-probability sequences compared with coincidental sharing between unrelated individuals. Zero-insertion analyses could be partly confounded by invariant T cells such as MAIT and iNKT, although diverse VJ usage argued against such confounding for most clonotypes. Abundant cord blood beta clonotypes had fewer insertions, young adult naive repertoires showed a similar but weaker trend, and memory repertoires showed no such trend.

Library preparation employed 5' RACE. The instrument was an Illumina HiSeq 2000. Template switching added a universal primer binding site, and the final cDNA carried a unique molecular identifier that allowed TCR cDNA molecules to be counted accurately. Specific primers in the conserved constant-segment region were used to synthesize first-strand cDNA for the TCR alpha and beta chains. Each cDNA library was double barcoded, with a SMART-Mk sample barcode plus Illumina barcodes, to control for contamination. TruSeq adapter sequences along with Illumina sample barcodes were introduced in two successive PCR steps. Sequencing of the TCR alpha and beta cDNA libraries was done on the Illumina HiSeq platform using custom primers. The authors processed their data as follows. Unique molecular identifiers were extracted from raw reads with MiGEC, and CDR3 positions were determined with MiXCR. Recombination models were inferred per individual with the repgenHMM and IGoR tools using an EM algorithm. Shared clonotype analysis was performed with the tcR package in R, normalizing sharing by the product of cloneset sizes. To study raw recombination free of thymic and clonal selection effects, out-of-frame nonproductive sequences were analyzed. The public sequencing data were trimmed at Q25 with fastp and processed into clonotypes with MiXCR by TCRdb, which kept only in-frame beta chains. Each CDR3 protein gets just one entry, which takes the most common genes and DNA from the rows behind it. The V and J calls here are based on TCRdb, not the publication. In all, the sample holds about 470,000 distinct CDR3 sequences, and 20% to 25% of those were seen once. The top ten constitute roughly 3% of the sample.

Including cysteine and phenylalanine, the CDR3 has 14 amino acids. The retained sequence is limited to the CDR3, 42 bases, with the frame set at the first base. From a lookup of the germline V gene (reference sequence), CDR1 and CDR2 are DFQATT and SNEGSKA. A distance of 15 bases separates the germline ends of V and J, which lose 5 bases and 2 bases respectively. This same sample was also part of a study on T cells expressing NK-cell markers. Taken from the second paper: TCR beta-chain repertoires were profiled in sorted CD3+CD56+NKG2C+, CD3+CD56+NKG2C- and CD3+CD56-NKG2C+ T-cell subsets from about 8 donors. Of the eight sequenced donors, seven were found to be HCMV-seropositive and one was found to be HCMV-seronegative. In several experiments an anti-gammadeltaTCR antibody was added to restrict sorting to alphabetaTCR-expressing T cells. For roughly six donors, the dominant CD3+CD56+NKG2C+ clonotypes were among the top 10 CD8+ clonotypes and accounted for about 1.0-7.5% of CD8+ T cells. Those dominant clonotypes were again the most abundant among CD3+CD56-NKG2C+ cells in a handful of donors, at roughly 25-65%. It remained unclear whether the expanded NKG2C-expressing T cell clones were specific for HCMV antigens. The eight sequenced donors were randomly selected healthy volunteers, three men and five women. HCMV-specific IgG was detected in serum with a commercial ELISA kit to determine HCMV serostatus. MIGEC was used to demultiplex reads and group reads by UMI, and MiTCR was used to assemble and quantify clonotypes. To exclude erroneous sequences, only TCR cDNA sequences supported by at least two reads were retained. The tcR package was used for downstream repertoire analysis, and clonotypes were matched across fractions by CDR3 nucleotide sequence plus V segment. VDJmatch was used to annotate antigen specificity against VDJdb, with one amino acid substitution in CDR3 permitted.

The source material was CD4+ T cells sorted from blood. The source is a woman aged 18 to 35 in good health. Recombination linked TRBV20-1 to TRBJ2-5, with the D gene not clear enough to name. The nucleotides read TGCAGTGCTGGTCGGACGCACTCACAAGAGACCCAGTACTTC. Its protein reads: CSAGRTHSQETQYF.